This TCR beta chain was recovered during a study of OX40 agonist ivuxolimab in advanced cancers. Study-level background: Hepatocellular carcinoma, melanoma, renal cell or head and neck cancer affected the dose-escalation patients. Of mixed ages from 23 to 79 and averaging around 60 years, the group was roughly 85% male. Partial response was recorded in three patients: one hepatocellular carcinoma and two cutaneous melanoma cases. General observations from the study: At 0.1 to 3.0 mg/kg, clonal expansion of CD4+ and CD8+ blood T cells had occurred by week 6.

To note about this clone: As yet, its antigen is unknown.

The CDR3 totals 14 residues. Germline CDR1 reads ENHRY; CDR2 reads SYGVKD. V was pared by 6 bases and J by 6 bases, with 4 bases of the junction left unmatched. Libraries were prepared by immunoSEQ multiplex PCR; TCRdb keeps only in-frame clonotypes and omits some of them. Altogether 72,000 or so clones are present, around 81% being singletons, with the ten largest covering approximately 4.8%. The rearrangement links TRBV10-3 to TRBJ2-1; TRBD2 matches 11 bases. The specimen comprised CD4+ or CD8+ T cells sorted from blood, sampled in a trial of the OX40 agonist ivuxolimab. The sequence came from an adult with an advanced solid tumor such as melanoma, head and neck, liver or kidney cancer. The CDR3 spells CAISGTSGGNEQFF. The CDR3, as DNA: TGTGCCATCAGCGGGACTAGCGGCGGCAATGAGCAGTTCTTC.